A single sample is the source of the 28 T cell receptor beta chains below, sequenced in a study of T cell changes during pregnancy in multiple sclerosis. Generated by immunoSEQ multiplex PCR, the TCRdb table keeps only in-frame clones and is missing some. The data hold fewer than 65,000 clones, with roughly 91% observed a single time. Sequenced here: peripheral blood, sampled after pregnancy. The receptor source for this set is a female donor in good health, enrolled as a control in a pregnancy study.

The rearrangement joins TRBV5-1 to TRBJ2-1; D is uncertain. Trimming took off 7 bases at V and 5 bases at J, with 7 bases between the two ends. This CDR3 comprises 11 residues. The germline V gene has CDR1 SGHRS and CDR2 YFSETQ. The DNA for the CDR3 is TGCGCCAGCCGCTACAACAATGAGCAGTTCTTC. Its translation is CASRYNNEQFF.

The CDR3 region is CASSQGAYSTDTQYF. CDR3 coding DNA: TGTGCCAGCAGCCAGGGGGCCTATAGCACAGATACGCAGTATTTT. The V call is TRBV6-1, the J call TRBJ2-3; 8 bases match TRBD1. The V and J ends lost 6 bases and 0 bases, in that order; junction bases with no gene match: 5. Germline values: CDR1 MNHNS, CDR2 SASEGT. This CDR3 has 15 amino acids.

V and J are TRBV5-6 and TRBJ2-1; a possible D gene is TRBD2 (5 bases). This CDR3 comprises 16 residues. The ends were cut back, 1 base at V and 5 bases at J, with 16 bases in the middle. CDR1 is SGHDT and CDR2 is YYEEEE in the germline V gene. The CDR3 DNA is TGTGCCAGCAGCTTGAGAGGGCCGTACAGCAACAATGAGCAGTTCTTC. Translated, it gives CASSLRGPYSNNEQFF.

V and J are TRBV21-1 and TRBJ1-5; TRBD1, the table's D call, was not compared with the DNA. TRBV21-1 is a listed pseudogene. The CDR3 sequence is 13 residues long. CDR3 in amino acids: CASSSPGGEPQHF. The CDR3 DNA reads TGTGCCAGCAGCTCTCCAGGGGGAGAGCCCCAGCATTTT.

The chain couples TRBV2 to TRBJ2-3; TRBD1 is a possible D gene (6 bases). Germline V CDR1 and CDR2: SNHLY, FYNNEI. The CDR3 is 15 residues long. Trimming took 3 bases from V and 0 from J, leaving 10 bases between them. The CDR3 loop is CASSDQGKSTDTQYF. The CDR3, as DNA: TGTGCCAGCAGTGACCAGGGGAAAAGCACAGATACGCAGTATTTT.

V gene TRBV29-1 combines with J gene TRBJ1-2; tentative D call: TRBD1 (6 bases). V gave up 2 bases and J gave up 4 bases, with 14 bases separating them. The germline CDR1 and CDR2 sequences are SQVTM and ANQGSEA. The CDR3 loop spans 14 amino acids. The chain's CDR3 is CSVERGGAGYGYTF. The CDR3 DNA is TGCAGCGTTGAAAGGGGGGGCGCGGGCTATGGCTACACCTTC. The variable domain in full, completed from reference TRBV29-1 and TRBJ1-2, reads SAVISQKPSRDICQRGTSLTIQCQVDSQVTMMFWYRQQPGQSLTLIATANQGSEATYESGFVIDKFPISRPNLTFSTLTVSNMSPEDSSIYLCSVERGGAGYGYTFGSGTRLTVV.

This chain uses TRBV30 with TRBJ2-5; D is perhaps TRBD2 (7 bases). The CDR3 sequence is 14 residues long. Trimming left V 0 bases short and J 5 bases short, with 13 bases between. Germline V gene data show CDR1 as GTSNPN and CDR2 as SVGIG (reference sequence). CDR3 protein: CAWSVSRGGETQYF. CDR3 coding DNA: TGTGCCTGGAGTGTATCCAGGGGAGGGGAGACCCAGTACTTC.

The chain links TRBV6-6 to TRBJ1-1, with a tentative D call TRBD1 (6 bases). This CDR3 is 14 amino acids long. V lost 6 bases to trimming and J lost 3 bases, with 14 bases between them. Germline V CDR1 and CDR2: MNHNY, SVGAGI (reference sequence). The chain's CDR3 is CASRPGGPDTEAFF. In DNA, the CDR3 is TGTGCCAGCAGGCCCGGGGGGCCGGACACTGAAGCTTTCTTT.

This chain uses TRBV29-1 with TRBJ2-7; the match to TRBD2 covers 7 bases. Germline CDR1 is SQVTM and CDR2 is ANQGSEA. CDR3 length: 15 amino acids. Losses at the gene ends were 1 base for V and 0 bases for J; bases not matched to a gene: 6. CDR3 in amino acids: CSVEAGGGNSYEQYF. CDR3 sequence (DNA): TGCAGCGTTGAAGCGGGGGGAGGAAACTCCTACGAGCAGTACTTC.

The V gene is TRBV15, the J gene TRBJ1-5; TRBD1 aligns across 9 bases. V trimming: 1 base; J trimming: 7 bases; junction bases outside the gene matches: 5. Germline lookup yields CDR1 LNHNV and CDR2 YYDKDF (reference sequence). CDR3 length equals 15 residues. CDR3 coding DNA: TGTGCCACCAGCAGAGCGCTGGACAGGGGACAGCCCCAGCATTTT. It codes for CATSRALDRGQPQHF.

The rearrangement uses TRBV27 and TRBJ2-7, with TRBD1 identical over 10 bases. The length of the CDR3 is 14 residues. Germline-derived CDR1 and CDR2 are MNHEY and SMNVEV (reference sequence). V was pared by 6 bases and J by 3 bases, with 5 bases of the junction left unmatched. The DNA of the CDR3 is TGTGCCAGCAGGGTCCGGGACAGGGGCTACGAGCAGTACTTC. This translates into CASRVRDRGYEQYF.

The chain employs TRBV12-5 and TRBJ1-3; D unresolved. V shed 6 bases and J shed 3 bases, with 9 bases lying between them. The CDR3 consists of 13 residues. Germline CDR1 reads LGHNT; CDR2 reads FRNRAP. The CDR3 sequence is CASGRSGGNTIYF. For the CDR3, the DNA is TGTGCTAGTGGCCGGTCAGGTGGAAACACCATATATTTT.

The chain carries TRBV2 and TRBJ2-5; 7 nucleotides line up with TRBD1. The CDR3 has 16 amino acids. Per the germline V gene, CDR1 is SNHLY and CDR2 is FYNNEI. V lost 4 bases, J lost 5 bases, and 13 bases stayed unmatched. As DNA, the CDR3 is TGTGCCAGCAGTGGAGGGACAGTTCTAGGACGGGAGACCCAGTACTTC. Protein product: CASSGGTVLGRETQYF.

This rearrangement joins TRBV11-2 to TRBJ1-4; D unresolved. The CDR3 is 14 residues long. The germline V gene encodes CDR1 SGHAT and CDR2 FQNNGV. Trimming stripped 5 bases from V and 10 bases from J, with 17 bases between. The CDR3 bases are TGTGCCAGCAGCCAGCCCCCGGGAGGGAGAAAACTGTTTTTT. Its translation is CASSQPPGGRKLFF. Filled out from reference TRBV11-2 and TRBJ1-4, the complete variable domain reads EAGVAQSPRYKIIEKRQSVAFWCNPISGHATLYWYQQILGQGPKLLIQFQNNGVVDDSQLPKDRFSAERLKGVDSTLKIQPAKLEDSAVYLCASSQPPGGRKLFFGSGTQLSVL.

For the CDR3, the DNA is TGTGCCAGCAGGGGGGACAGATCCCCCACAGATACGCAGTATTTT. Amino acid sequence: CASRGDRSPTDTQYF. V gene TRBV2 combines with J gene TRBJ2-3, with 7 bases identical to TRBD1. This CDR3 region has 15 residues. The V segment lost 6 bases and the J segment 2 bases; nucleotides outside the gene matches: 8. From germline, CDR1 is SNHLY and CDR2 FYNNEI.

The chain joins TRBV13 to TRBJ2-7; 9 positions match TRBD2. The CDR3 is made up of 16 amino acids. With 0 bases clipped from V and 3 bases from J, the junction kept 6 bases outside the gene matches. The germline CDR1 and CDR2 sequences are PRHDT and FYEKMQ (reference sequence). The DNA of the CDR3 is TGTGCCAGCAGCTTAGGGGCTAGCGGGATCCTCTACGAGCAGTACTTC. Amino acids: CASSLGASGILYEQYF. The complete variable domain, with remaining parts taken from reference TRBV13 and TRBJ2-7, reads AAGVIQSPRHLIKEKRETATLKCYPIPRHDTVYWYQQGPGQDPQFLISFYEKMQSDKGSIPDRFSAQQFSDYHSELNMSSLELGDSALYFCASSLGASGILYEQYFGPGTRLTVT.

In the case of this clone: The germline gene is not matched at one end of the junction; a read error may be the cause. In the same sample, other DNA sequences code for this CDR3. The V and J genes are TRBV6-1 and TRBJ2-7, with 7 bases aligning to TRBD2. Germline V gene data show CDR1 as MNHNS and CDR2 as SASEGT. CDR3 length equals 17 residues. The CDR3 DNA is TGTGCTAGCAGTGAGAACTTTGGAACTAGCGTGACCTACGAGCAGTACTTC. It encodes CASSENFGTSVTYEQYF.

The chain employs TRBV11-2 and TRBJ2-3; D is undetermined. Germline-derived CDR1 and CDR2 are SGHAT and FQNNGV. With 2 bases removed from V and 6 bases from J, the gap between germline ends came to 3 bases. CDR3 length equals 11 residues. The CDR3, as DNA: TGTGCCAGCAGCTTATCGGATACGCAGTATTTT. It specifies CASSLSDTQYF.

The genes are TRBV11-3 and TRBJ2-7; 10 bases agree with TRBD1. The CDR3 runs 14 residues. Trimming cost V 5 bases and J 3 bases; bases outside gene matches: 4. Germline CDR1 SGHNT, CDR2 YENEEA. The CDR3 loop reads CASSRGTGVYEQYF. CDR3 DNA sequence: TGTGCCAGCAGCCGAGGGACAGGGGTCTACGAGCAGTACTTC.

The V and J genes are TRBV7-9 and TRBJ1-4; possible D gene TRBD1, 6 bases. The CDR3 covers 14 residues. Germline V gives CDR1 SEHNR, CDR2 FQNEAQ (reference sequence). The V end lost 5 bases, the J end lost 9 bases, and 16 bases lay between the germline ends. The CDR3 reads CASSLGQSVQKLFF. CDR3 DNA: TGTGCCAGCAGCCTTGGACAGTCCGTTCAAAAACTGTTTTTT.

The sample holds one count of this clone. The rearrangement uses TRBV5-5 and TRBJ1-4, with D possibly being TRBD1 (6 bases). Germline CDR1 SGHKS, CDR2 YYEKEE (reference sequence). CDR3 length equals 16 residues. V was pared by 4 bases and J by 0 bases, with 13 bases between. CDR3 sequence: CASSPGAAATNEKLFF. The CDR3 DNA reads TGTGCCAGCAGCCCAGGGGCAGCTGCAACTAATGAAAAACTGTTTTTT.

V is TRBV9 and J is TRBJ2-5; weak D call: TRBD1 (6 bases). V lost 3 bases and J lost 4, with 10 bases in between. CDR1 is SGDLS, CDR2 YYNGEE, per germline. The CDR3 is 13 amino acids. CDR3 coding DNA: TGTGCCAGCAGCGAGGGGGTAGTAGAGACCCAGTACTTC. This encodes CASSEGVVETQYF.

CDR3 nucleotide sequence: TGTGCCTGGAGTGTCAGTCGGGCCGCGGGTGGCTACACCTTC. Residues: CAWSVSRAAGGYTF. The V and J genes are TRBV30 and TRBJ1-2, with D uncertain. CDR3 length: 14 amino acids. From germline, CDR1 is GTSNPN and CDR2 SVGIG (reference sequence). Between the trimmed V and J ends, which lost 0 bases and 7 bases, there was a span of 15 bases.

The chain combines TRBV19 with TRBJ2-5; 9 bases line up with TRBD1. V was clipped by 6 bases and J by 5 bases; unmatched bases: 7. Per germline, CDR1 LNHDA and CDR2 SQIVND (reference sequence). The CDR3 has 14 amino acids. The CDR3 is CASRKQGARETQYF. The CDR3, as DNA: TGTGCCAGTAGAAAACAGGGGGCACGGGAGACCCAGTACTTC.

Only a few counts were recorded for this clone. This rearrangement joins TRBV14 to TRBJ1-2, with D possibly matching TRBD1 (5 bases). Germline V gene sequence: CDR1 SGHDN, CDR2 FVKESK. The CDR3 loop spans 17 amino acids. Trimming took 0 bases from V and 7 from J, leaving 21 bases between them. The CDR3: CASSQDGSRQGPSGYTF. CDR3 coding DNA: TGTGCCAGCAGCCAAGATGGATCGCGGCAGGGCCCCAGTGGCTACACCTTC.

This rearrangement joins TRBV30 to TRBJ1-2; no firm D call. CDR3 length equals 12 residues. Trimming removed 4 bases at V and 1 base at J, with 7 bases between. The germline V gene encodes CDR1 GTSNPN and CDR2 SVGIG (reference sequence). CDR3 protein: CAWKQSNYGYTF. The CDR3 nucleotides are TGTGCCTGGAAACAGAGTAACTATGGCTACACCTTC.

The chain links TRBV2 to TRBJ1-2, with 8 bases matching TRBD1. The CDR3 runs 14 residues. Germline lookup yields CDR1 SNHLY and CDR2 FYNNEI. V trimming: 10 bases; J trimming: 2 bases; junction bases outside the gene matches: 9. CDR3 bases: TGTGCCACCTCCCGACAGGGGCTAAACTATGGCTACACCTTC. This gives the protein CATSRQGLNYGYTF.

The gene calls are TRBV5-4 and TRBJ2-3; 7 nucleotides agree with TRBD2. The CDR3 extends over 16 amino acids. After removal of 5 bases from V and 2 bases from J, the junction contained 11 bases not matched to a gene. Germline V gene data show CDR1 as SGHNT and CDR2 as YYREEE (reference sequence). For the CDR3, the DNA is TGTGCCAGCAGTTCTGGTGGGGGGGGGTACACAGATACGCAGTATTTT. This encodes CASSSGGGGYTDTQYF.